This record looks at one TCR beta chain sequence and its context. The time point: pre-treatment baseline. Sampling occurred pretreatment (T0) and at week 3 (W3), after cycle one of checkpoint blockade. Libraries were prepared by immunoSEQ multiplex PCR; TCRdb keeps only in-frame clonotypes and omits some of them. The table shows 14,000 or so clones, with under 90% occurring only once. This specimen belongs to a study of blood T cell dynamics during melanoma immunotherapy. V lost 5 bases to trimming and J lost 3 bases, with 14 bases between them. The CDR3 loop spans 14 amino acids. CDR1 and CDR2 (germline): SQVTM, ANQGSEA.

This chain joins TRBV29-1 and TRBJ2-1; no definite D call. The TCR was taken from a human donor with melanoma. Source: blood, taken from a patient treated with checkpoint blockade. Here the CDR3 reads CSVYETSIYNEQFF. In DNA form, the CDR3 reads TGCAGCGTTTACGAGACGTCGATCTACAATGAGCAGTTCTTC.